This record concerns one T cell receptor (beta chain) sequence. What it binds is not known. The data were taken from a study of T-cell memory formation after mild COVID-19. The wider study: For the most part, TCR clusters were specific to one donor. The study, taken as a whole, reports: Those CD4+ clones that contracted were mainly in CM and EM (CD8+ ones in EMRA).

TCR alpha and TCR beta cDNA libraries carrying sample barcodes and UMIs came from 5'RACE with constant-segment primers. MiXCR was run by TCRdb on the 5' RACE reads, yielding one entry per CDR3 protein. This sample yields 55,000 to 70,000 distinct CDR3 sequences, of which approximately 30% are seen a single time; 43% belongs to the top ten. This CDR3 spans 15 amino acids. Trimming left V 1 base short and J 4 bases short, with 12 bases between. Germline V CDR1 and CDR2: SGHAT, FQNNGV. Sequenced material: PBMCs or a T cell subset sorted from them (not recorded which). V is TRBV11-2 and J is TRBJ2-3, with D maybe TRBD2 (5 bases). The clonotype was recovered from a man aged 18 to 29 who had mild COVID-19 (a few samples of this study predate the infection). Cell type and time point are not known. This CDR3 is CASSLGTGGPDTQYF. Written as DNA, the CDR3 is TGTGCCAGCAGCTTAGGGACGGGCGGGCCAGATACGCAGTATTTT.